One sample yielded the 26 T cell receptor beta chains listed below, sequenced in a study of early T cells in non-severe SARS-CoV-2 infection. TCRdb recomputed calls from the 5' RACE reads with MiXCR, one row per CDR3 protein. The sample holds 25,000 to 35,000 distinct CDR3 sequences, 3.5% to 4.5% seen once. The material sequenced was whole blood. The receptor set was obtained from an adult who was a healthcare worker with PCR-confirmed SARS-CoV-2 infection or an uninfected control (not recorded which).

In this sample, this clonotype turned up many times. The J gene is TRBJ2-1, the V gene TRBV4-2; TRBD1 matches at 9 bases. The CDR3 consists of 16 residues. CDR1 is LGHNA, CDR2 YNFKEQ, per germline. Trimming removed 2 bases from V and 5 bases from J; junction bases left unmatched: 7. The CDR3 coding sequence is TGTGCCAGCAGCCAACCCCCCTGGACAGGGGACAATGAGCAGTTCTTC. This gives the protein CASSQPPWTGDNEQFF.

This clonotype was picked up many times. The rearrangement uses TRBV4-1 and TRBJ2-7; TRBD2 matches 7 bases. V was pared by 4 bases and J by 5 bases, with 17 bases of the junction left unmatched. Per the germline V gene, CDR1 is MGHRA and CDR2 is YSYEKL. The CDR3 consists of 17 residues. The CDR3 here is CASSLTARLGGYDEQYF. As DNA, the CDR3 is TGCGCCAGCAGCCTAACCGCGCGCCTCGGGGGGTACGACGAGCAGTACTTC.

In its sample, this clonotype was seen many times. V is TRBV5-1 and J is TRBJ1-1; D ambiguous. V lost 0 bases and J lost 0, with 3 bases in between. CDR3 length equals 13 residues. The V gene's germline CDR1 is SGHRS and CDR2 YFSETQ. This CDR3 reads CASSLGLNTEAFF. CDR3 DNA sequence: TGCGCCAGCAGCTTGGGCTTGAACACTGAAGCTTTCTTT. Variable domain in full (rest from reference TRBV5-1 and TRBJ1-1): KAGVTQTPRYLIKTRGQQVTLSCSPISGHRSVSWYQQTPGQGLQFLFEYFSETQRNKGNFPGRFSGRQFSNSRSEMNVSTLELGDSALYLCASSLGLNTEAFFGQGTRLTVV.

This clonotype was counted ten times or more. The genes are TRBV12-3 or TRBV12-4 and TRBJ1-2, with unresolved D. The CDR3 has 15 residues. V lost 5 bases to trimming and J lost 4 bases, with 17 bases between them. CDR3 protein: CASSLTGLSTYGYTF. CDR3 DNA sequence: TGTGCCAGCAGTCTGACCGGACTTTCCACCTATGGCTACACCTTC.

This clonotype was counted at least ten times. The chain joins TRBV20-1 to TRBJ2-3; TRBD2 might be the D (6 bases). Germline V CDR1 and CDR2: DFQATT, SNEGSKA (reference sequence). Deletions cut 0 bases from V and 8 bases from J, with 15 bases between. This CDR3 comprises 14 residues. The CDR3 nucleotides read TGCAGTGCTAGAGACGGGAGACACGGGAGTACGCAGTATTTT. It codes for CSARDGRHGSTQYF.

The chain recombines TRBV5-1 with TRBJ2-6; the D is unclear. V gave up 4 bases and J gave up 0 bases, with 8 bases separating them. Germline CDR1 SGHRS, CDR2 YFSETQ. This CDR3 contains 15 residues. The CDR3 bases are TGCGCCAGCAGCCCCGGGCCCTCTGGGGCCAACGTCCTGACTTTC. This codes for CASSPGPSGANVLTF.

About this clonotype itself: A clone one base away is much larger, so this may be a read error. The chain carries TRBV9 and TRBJ2-5, with 8 bases aligning to TRBD1. The CDR3 runs 14 residues. Per the germline V gene, CDR1 is SGDLS and CDR2 is YYNGEE. This CDR3 reads CASSGDRGGETRYF. The CDR3, as DNA: TGTGCCAGCAGCGGAGACAGGGGAGGAGAGACCCGGTACTTC.

The chain employs TRBV12-3 or TRBV12-4 and TRBJ1-1, with 7 bases identical to TRBD1. This CDR3 has 14 amino acids. Losses at the gene ends were 6 bases for V and 1 base for J; bases not matched to a gene: 5. CDR3 sequence reads: CASSLGTANTEAFF. The CDR3 nucleotides read TGTGCCAGCAGCCTCGGGACAGCGAACACTGAAGCTTTCTTT.

This clonotype was seen many times. The chain is built from TRBV4-3 and TRBJ1-2; D ambiguous. This CDR3 comprises 14 residues. Germline V gives CDR1 LGHNA, CDR2 YSLEER. The ends were cut back, 0 bases at V and 4 bases at J, with 9 bases in the middle. CDR3 sequence reads: CASSQDQVGYGYTF. DNA for the CDR3: TGCGCCAGCAGCCAAGATCAAGTTGGCTATGGCTACACCTTC.

Many counts were recorded for this clonotype. At one end, the junction sequence differs from germline, possibly due to a read error. The chain recombines TRBV4-3 with TRBJ1-3; 7 bases line up with TRBD1. Germline lookup yields CDR1 LGHNA and CDR2 YSLEER. CDR3 length: 15 residues. The CDR3 region is CASSPGDSSENTIYF. The DNA for the CDR3 is TGCGCCAGCAGCCCGGGGGACAGCTCTGAAAACACCATATATTTT.

This clonotype was seen ten or more times. The V call is TRBV20-1, the J call TRBJ1-4; the D gene is possibly TRBD1 (5 bases). Trimming cost V 0 bases and J 8 bases, with 10 bases left between them. CDR1 DFQATT and CDR2 SNEGSKA come from the germline V gene (reference sequence). The CDR3 is 13 residues long. The DNA of the CDR3 is TGCAGTGCTAGAGATCGACAGAGGGAAAAACTGTTTTTT. Translated, it gives CSARDRQREKLFF.

This clonotype turned up a few times. The genes are TRBV6-6 and TRBJ2-3, with 13 bases that match TRBD2. V trimming: 2 bases; J trimming: 6 bases; junction bases outside the gene matches: 5. The CDR3 extends over 16 amino acids. Germline lookup yields CDR1 MNHNY and CDR2 SVGAGI (reference sequence). This CDR3 reads CASSYTSGGAGDTQYF. The CDR3 DNA follows: TGTGCCAGCAGTTACACTAGCGGGGGGGCTGGGGATACGCAGTATTTT.

Many counts were recorded for this clonotype. This chain connects TRBV5-6 to TRBJ2-1; D possibly matches TRBD1 or TRBD2 (5 bases each). The germline V and J ends were trimmed by 1 base and 0 bases, with 11 bases remaining between them. Germline CDR1 is SGHDT and CDR2 is YYEEEE. This CDR3 comprises 16 residues. The CDR3 loop reads CASSLMRGSSYNEQFF. The DNA of the CDR3 is TGTGCCAGCAGCTTGATGAGGGGAAGCTCCTACAATGAGCAGTTCTTC.

The table lists this clonotype with many counts. V gene TRBV27 combines with J gene TRBJ1-1; D perhaps matches TRBD1 (5 bases). The V gene lost 4 bases and the J gene lost 4 bases, with 10 bases spanning the gap. CDR1 is MNHEY and CDR2 is SMNVEV in the germline V gene (reference sequence). The CDR3 loop spans 13 amino acids. The CDR3 loop is CASSSRGRTEAFF. CDR3 in DNA: TGTGCCAGCAGTTCGCGGGGCCGCACTGAAGCTTTCTTT.

This clonotype was picked up many times. CDR3 region: CASSSGQGPRRYEQYF. The CDR3 DNA reads as TGTGCCAGCAGTTCCGGACAGGGCCCAAGGAGATACGAGCAGTACTTC. This rearrangement joins TRBV6-6 to TRBJ2-7; 8 nucleotides match TRBD1. Trimming removed 4 bases from V and 4 bases from J; junction bases left unmatched: 12. CDR1 is MNHNY, CDR2 SVGAGI, per germline (reference sequence). This CDR3 comprises 16 residues.

This clonotype occurred many times. This sequence joins TRBV7-9 and TRBJ2-7; 14 bases fit TRBD2. From germline, CDR1 is SEHNR and CDR2 FQNEAQ (reference sequence). J was trimmed by 3 bases and V by 5 bases; bases with no gene match: 3. The CDR3 runs 15 residues. Here the CDR3 DNA reads TGTGCCAGCAGCCGACTAGCGGGAGGGGGCTACGAGCAGTACTTC. Protein product: CASSRLAGGGYEQYF.

Many counts were recorded for this clonotype. The V call is TRBV19, the J call TRBJ2-5; 8 positions match TRBD1. J lost 2 bases, V lost 5 bases, and 7 bases had no gene match. The CDR3 is 15 amino acids. CDR1 is LNHDA, CDR2 SQIVND, per germline (reference sequence). Here the CDR3 reads CASSRGQGQQETQYF. The CDR3 DNA follows: TGTGCCAGTAGTCGCGGACAGGGTCAACAAGAGACCCAGTACTTC.

The chain employs TRBV30 and TRBJ1-2; possibly TRBD1 for D (6 bases). Germline V gene lookup returns CDR1 GTSNPN and CDR2 SVGIG (reference sequence). The germline V and J ends were trimmed by 4 bases and 0 bases, with 15 bases remaining between them. The CDR3 has 15 residues. In nucleotides, the CDR3 is TGTGCCTGGATGGAGAGGGGGTACTCTAACTATGGCTACACCTTC. Protein product: CAWMERGYSNYGYTF.

This clonotype came up many times. The V and J genes are TRBV11-3 and TRBJ2-3, with TRBD2 as a possible D gene (7 bases). The CDR3 length is 15 residues. Per germline, CDR1 SGHNT and CDR2 YENEEA. V was shortened by 3 bases and J by 3 bases, with 13 bases between the two germline ends. For the CDR3, the DNA is TGTGCCAGCAGCTTCGGGGGGCTTTCAACAGATACGCAGTATTTT. The encoded protein is CASSFGGLSTDTQYF.

Many counts were recorded for this clonotype. V gene TRBV12-3 or TRBV12-4 combines with J gene TRBJ1-5; D gene unclear. The CDR3 loop spans 13 amino acids. V was clipped by 10 bases and J by 4 bases, with 14 bases between them. The CDR3 region is CATSIRENQPQHF. The CDR3 nucleotides read TGTGCCACTTCGATAAGGGAGAATCAGCCCCAGCATTTT.

The sample holds many counts of this clonotype. This chain links TRBV3-1 with TRBJ2-7; the D is unclear. This CDR3 is built from 13 residues. Germline CDR1 is LGHDT and CDR2 is YNNKEL (reference sequence). Between the trimmed V and J ends, which lost 0 bases and 2 bases, there was a span of 5 bases. CDR3 nucleotide sequence: TGTGCCAGCAGCCAAGAAATCACCTACGAGCAGTACTTC. Its protein is CASSQEITYEQYF.

This clonotype was observed many times. This chain joins TRBV20-1 and TRBJ2-3; 14 positions match TRBD2. The CDR3 runs 16 residues. V shed 3 bases, J shed 3 bases, and the junction held 5 bases outside the gene matches. From germline, CDR1 is DFQATT and CDR2 SNEGSKA (reference sequence). This chain's CDR3 is CSASARLAGGTDTQYF. In DNA form, the CDR3 reads TGCAGTGCTAGTGCCCGACTAGCGGGAGGGACAGATACGCAGTATTTT.

This clonotype was seen at least ten times. The V call is TRBV20-1, the J call TRBJ2-1, with a weak D call TRBD2 (5 bases). Deletions cut 6 bases from V and 12 bases from J, with 21 bases between. CDR3 length: 13 amino acids. The germline V gene encodes CDR1 DFQATT and CDR2 SNEGSKA (reference sequence). CDR3 sequence: CSAPLGELKVQFF. The CDR3 nucleotides are TGCAGTGCCCCCCTCGGGGAACTCAAGGTGCAGTTCTTC.

This clonotype was recorded at least ten times. The V call is TRBV6-6, the J call TRBJ1-2, with D hard to call. Trimming cost V 2 bases and J 0 bases, with 4 bases left between them. The CDR3 loop spans 13 amino acids. CDR1 is MNHNY, CDR2 SVGAGI, per germline (reference sequence). CDR3 sequence (DNA): TGTGCCAGCAGTTACGGGGCTAACTATGGCTACACCTTC. Translation gives CASSYGANYGYTF.

This rearrangement joins TRBV20-1 to TRBJ1-2; 7 bases map to TRBD1. The germline V gene has CDR1 DFQATT and CDR2 SNEGSKA (reference sequence). J lost 2 bases, V lost 6 bases, and 15 bases had no gene match. This CDR3 spans 16 amino acids. CDR3 in DNA: TGCAGTGCATCACCCGGACCAGGGGGGAAGAACTATGGCTACACCTTC. It codes for CSASPGPGGKNYGYTF.

This clonotype was recorded many times. The chain couples TRBV29-1 to TRBJ2-1, with 7 bases identical to TRBD2. V trimming: 4 bases; J trimming: 0 bases; junction bases outside the gene matches: 15. The germline V gene encodes CDR1 SQVTM and CDR2 ANQGSEA. The CDR3 consists of 18 residues. The CDR3 sequence: CSVVPEALAASSYNEQFF. The CDR3 nucleotides read TGCAGCGTTGTTCCCGAGGCGCTAGCGGCGAGCTCCTACAATGAGCAGTTCTTC.